This TCR beta chain was identified in a study of cytomegalovirus exposure and HLA in healthy donors. Germline values: CDR1 LNHDA, CDR2 SQIVND (reference sequence). The CDR3 has 11 amino acids. The PCR contained 60 Vbeta and 13 Jbeta primers. TCRdb keeps only in-frame clones here, not all; method: immunoSEQ multiplex PCR. The data contain about 120,000 clones, roughly 66% of them singletons. This clone was picked up a small number of times. The gene calls are TRBV19 and TRBJ2-7; D call uncertain. The sample taken for sequencing was PBMCs. The sequence was collected from a man between 18 and 29 years old in good health and CMV-seronegative. CDR3: CSRERGYEQYF. Here the CDR3 DNA reads TGTTCGCGCGAAAGAGGCTACGAGCAGTACTTC.